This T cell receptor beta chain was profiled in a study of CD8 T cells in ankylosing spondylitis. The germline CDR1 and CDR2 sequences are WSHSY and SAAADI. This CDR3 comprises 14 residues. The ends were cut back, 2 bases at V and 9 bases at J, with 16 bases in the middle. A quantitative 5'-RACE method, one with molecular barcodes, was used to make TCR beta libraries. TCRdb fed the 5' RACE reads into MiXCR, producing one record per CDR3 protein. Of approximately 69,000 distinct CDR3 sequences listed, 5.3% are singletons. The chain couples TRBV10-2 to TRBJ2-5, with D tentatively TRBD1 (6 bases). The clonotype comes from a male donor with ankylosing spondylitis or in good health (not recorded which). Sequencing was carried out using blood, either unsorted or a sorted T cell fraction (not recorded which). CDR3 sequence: CASSEVGGIEAQYF. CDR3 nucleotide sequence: TGCGCCAGCAGTGAGGTTGGGGGCATTGAGGCCCAGTACTTC.